This passage covers 4 T cell receptor beta chains from one sample sequenced in a study of T cell repertoires in cytomegalovirus infection. No antigen has been identified for these receptors. A single record per CDR3 protein comes from TCRdb applying MiXCR to the reads. This sample has 650,000 to 900,000 distinct CDR3 sequences, with 30% to 35% found just once. The input for sequencing was cultured CD8+ T cells from PBMCs, taken from culture after CMV antigen stimulation. The receptors here all came from a human donor in good health (CMV status not recorded). Some clones in this sample may be carry-over from other donors' samples.

The chain carries TRBV5-5 and TRBJ1-5; TRBD1 is a possible D gene (6 bases). Germline-derived CDR1 and CDR2 are SGHKS and YYEKEE (reference sequence). The V end lost 2 bases, the J end lost 8 bases, and 14 bases lay between the germline ends. This CDR3 spans 14 amino acids. The CDR3 nucleotides are TGTGCCAGCAGCTTCTACAGGGAAAGGGAGCCCCAGCATTTT. Protein sequence: CASSFYREREPQHF.

This rearrangement joins TRBV15 to TRBJ2-1; either TRBD1 or TRBD2 may fit D (5 bases each). Between the trimmed V and J ends, which lost 1 base and 2 bases, there was a span of 9 bases. The germline V gene has CDR1 LNHNV and CDR2 YYDKDF (reference sequence). The CDR3 is made up of 15 amino acids. The CDR3 spells CATSRGDGTYNEQFF. The CDR3 coding sequence is TGTGCCACCAGCAGAGGGGACGGTACCTACAATGAGCAGTTCTTC.

The chain couples TRBV5-6 to TRBJ2-3, with D tentatively TRBD1 (6 bases). V was cut by 1 base and J by 0 bases, with 15 bases left in between. From germline, CDR1 is SGHDT and CDR2 YYEEEE. The CDR3 contains 17 residues. The CDR3 reads CASSLNIDRFSTDTQYF. The CDR3 coding sequence is TGTGCCAGCAGCTTGAATATCGACAGGTTCAGCACAGATACGCAGTATTTT.

This chain links TRBV4-1 with TRBJ2-1; 7 bases line up with TRBD1. Germline V gene lookup returns CDR1 MGHRA and CDR2 YSYEKL. V was pared by 6 bases and J by 4 bases, with 12 bases of the junction left unmatched. The CDR3 covers 16 residues. The CDR3 DNA reads TGCGCCAGCAGTCTTAAACAGGGGAACGGATACAATGAGCAGTTCTTC. This codes for CASSLKQGNGYNEQFF.